What follows are 7 T cell receptor beta chains derived from one specimen sequenced in a study of blood T cells in healthy people across ages. It was with a sample-barcoded 5' primer and a J-beta primer mix that a second PCR of about 7 to 12 cycles was run. Using its own MiXCR run on the 5' RACE reads, TCRdb lists one record per CDR3 protein. The profile covers some 1,500,000 distinct CDR3 sequences, with approximately 39% appearing a single time and approximately 4.1% taken by the ten largest. Sequencing was carried out using blood. These receptor sequences come from a woman younger than 35 in good health.

The rearrangement joins TRBV15 to TRBJ2-6; no clear D. Trimming took 0 bases from V and 9 from J, leaving 9 bases between them. CDR1 is LNHNV, CDR2 YYDKDF, per germline (reference sequence). The CDR3 covers 14 residues. CDR3 protein: CATSRDSWNNVLTF. CDR3 nucleotide sequence: TGTGCCACCAGCAGAGACTCCTGGAACAACGTCCTGACTTTC.

V usage is TRBV10-3 and J usage is TRBJ2-1, with 10 bases aligning to TRBD1. Germline trimming cut 5 bases from V and 7 bases from J; bases unmatched to any gene: 8. Germline lookup yields CDR1 ENHRY and CDR2 SYGVKD. The CDR3 is 15 amino acids. CDR3 sequence: CAISLPGQGNNEQFF. The CDR3 nucleotides read TGTGCCATCAGTCTACCGGGACAGGGGAATAATGAGCAGTTCTTC.

This clonotype appeared a single time. This rearrangement joins TRBV6-1 to TRBJ1-2, with 9 bases that match TRBD1. Germline CDR1 reads MNHNS; CDR2 reads SASEGT. V shed 0 bases, J shed 7 bases, and the junction held 6 bases outside the gene matches. This CDR3 comprises 15 residues. This CDR3 is CASSEAGTGLSGYTF. The DNA for the CDR3 is TGTGCCAGCAGTGAAGCGGGGACAGGGCTCAGTGGCTACACCTTC.

The gene calls are TRBV5-1 and TRBJ1-2, with 8 bases aligning to TRBD1. There are 14 residues in the CDR3. Germline V gene data show CDR1 as SGHRS and CDR2 as YFSETQ. Losses at the gene ends were 4 bases for V and 4 bases for J; bases not matched to a gene: 6. The CDR3 sequence is CASSTGQGLYGYTF. CDR3 DNA: TGCGCCAGCAGCACCGGACAGGGCCTCTATGGCTACACCTTC. The whole variable domain, remainder taken from reference TRBV5-1 and TRBJ1-2, is KAGVTQTPRYLIKTRGQQVTLSCSPISGHRSVSWYQQTPGQGLQFLFEYFSETQRNKGNFPGRFSGRQFSNSRSEMNVSTLELGDSALYLCASSTGQGLYGYTFGSGTRLTVV.

J is TRBJ1-1 and V is TRBV20-1, with a possible D match to TRBD1 (5 bases). CDR1 is DFQATT and CDR2 is SNEGSKA in the germline V gene (reference sequence). The CDR3 extends over 11 amino acids. Trimming cost V 3 bases and J 6 bases, with 8 bases left between them. The DNA of the CDR3 is TGCAGTGCTAGGGGGGTCCCTGAAGCTTTCTTT. This gives the protein CSARGVPEAFF.

The chain uses TRBV5-8 and TRBJ1-1, with D unresolved. V lost 0 bases and J 0 bases, leaving 15 bases between the germline ends. The CDR3 is made up of 17 amino acids. Germline V gene data show CDR1 as SGHTS and CDR2 as YDEGEE. The CDR3 here is CASSLALSGYMNTEAFF. Here the CDR3 DNA reads TGTGCCAGCAGCTTGGCTTTATCTGGGTATATGAACACTGAAGCTTTCTTT.

V gene TRBV6-5 combines with J gene TRBJ2-1; tentative D call: TRBD2 (6 bases). Germline V CDR1 and CDR2: MNHEY, SVGAGI. The CDR3 sequence is 18 residues long. V shed 0 bases and J shed 0 bases, with 15 bases lying between them. The CDR3 nucleotides read TGTGCCAGCAGTTACTCGAGGAGGGGCCTAAGCTCCTACAATGAGCAGTTCTTC. Amino acid sequence: CASSYSRRGLSSYNEQFF.